This is a list of T cell receptor beta chains from one sample in a study of blood T cell repertoires in COVID-19. Generated by immunoSEQ multiplex PCR, the TCRdb table keeps only in-frame clones and is missing some. This table has about 150,000 clones, 65% to 90% appearing once. Material: peripheral blood. The receptors originated from a man between 70 and 80 years old with acute or convalescent COVID-19. Both conserved end residues are part of each CDR3. The order of the fields is J gene, D gene, V gene, CDR3 protein. D genes are given only for firm matches.

>TRBJ2-3|-|TRBV11-1
CASSGPGAGVTDTQYF
>TRBJ1-6|TRBD1|TRBV10-3
CAISQQGAGDSPLHF
>TRBJ1-1|-|TRBV9
CASGTVTNTEAFF
>TRBJ1-3|TRBD1|TRBV2
CASSDRQGLGNTIYF
>TRBJ2-5|TRBD1|TRBV5-4
CASSHMQGAGETQYF
>TRBJ1-1|-|TRBV6-5
CASSYRGGGTEAFF
>TRBJ2-2|-|TRBV2
CASSEGGSTGELFF
>TRBJ1-2|TRBD1|TRBV7-6
CASSLGQGEPYGYTF
>TRBJ2-7|TRBD2|TRBV3-1/TRBV3-2
CASSQDLAGGSYEQYF
>TRBJ2-3|-|TRBV15
CATSKPPDSDTQYF
>TRBJ2-3|-|TRBV9
CASSGALSNTQYF
>TRBJ2-7|TRBD1|TRBV5-1
CASSLEQGAGEQYF
>TRBJ2-5|-|TRBV5-5
CASSLGGAGAETQYF
>TRBJ2-7|TRBD2|TRBV3-1/TRBV3-2
CASSQSAQLAGGLNHEQYF
>TRBJ2-5|-|TRBV30
CAWNQGRETQYF
>TRBJ2-2|-|TRBV29-1
CSVVLSTATLNTGELFF
>TRBJ2-1|TRBD2|TRBV7-6
CASSSYTPGTSSYNEQFF
>TRBJ2-1|-|TRBV4-3
CASSQGQGERASYNEQFF
>TRBJ2-1|-|TRBV5-1
CASSLDRLSSYNEQFF
>TRBJ2-7|-|TRBV6-5
CASKLGEASYEQYF
>TRBJ1-2|-|TRBV29-1
CSVLQGGADGYTF
>TRBJ2-6|TRBD1|TRBV18
CASSLLGQQGVSGANVLTF
>TRBJ2-1|-|TRBV9
CASSVVGSTDEQFF
>TRBJ2-5|TRBD2|TRBV5-6
CASSSLAGGGQETQYF
>TRBJ1-5|-|TRBV6-2/TRBV6-3
CASSYEGEGWQPQHF
>TRBJ1-1|TRBD1|TRBV6-2/TRBV6-3
CASSYRGGGYTEAFF
>TRBJ1-6|-|TRBV9
CASSVGGRVHSPLHF
>TRBJ2-1|TRBD1|TRBV11-1
CASSRTGGSYNEQFF
>TRBJ2-2|-|TRBV27
CASRPLVGGNTGELFF
>TRBJ2-7|-|TRBV7-2
CASSYYRRTYEQYF
>TRBJ1-6|TRBD1|TRBV9
CASSFGTGVNSPLHF
>TRBJ2-5|-|TRBV14
CASSQGGVPETQYF
>TRBJ2-5|-|TRBV2
CASSAAVERETQYF
>TRBJ2-5|TRBD2|TRBV6-6
CASRLTSGRGDTQYF
>TRBJ1-2|TRBD1|TRBV12-3/TRBV12-4
CASTGTAWGGYTF
>TRBJ2-3|TRBD2|TRBV2
CASGTSGTDTQYF
>TRBJ2-1|TRBD2|TRBV7-9
CASSLAGSGEGFF
>TRBJ2-4|-|TRBV7-2
CASSLPAKNIQYF
>TRBJ2-1|TRBD2|TRBV5-8
CASSFGLAGGHEQFF
>TRBJ2-5|TRBD2|TRBV10-2
CASSGSTSAKETQYF
>TRBJ1-6|TRBD1|TRBV6-2/TRBV6-3
CASSRDRISSYNSPLHF
>TRBJ1-5|-|TRBV5-6
CASSLRGLSNQPQHF
>TRBJ1-2|TRBD1|TRBV14
CASRRTGGYGYTF
>TRBJ2-3|TRBD1|TRBV29-1
CSGGQDPDTQYF
>TRBJ2-6|TRBD2|TRBV6-2/TRBV6-3
CASSTLGLAAHSGANVLTF
>TRBJ2-3|TRBD1|TRBV6-5
CASSPRDRSTDTQYF
>TRBJ2-7|-|TRBV6-5
CASSSSSYEQYF